The clone carrying this T cell receptor beta chain has ten or more counts. As yet, its antigen is unknown. This entry belongs to a study of CD8 T cells in ankylosing spondylitis. Notes on the study in general: In peripheral blood, disease-linked CD8+ clones occurred at relatively low frequencies. Blood of patients with ankylosing spondylitis appeared to be characterized by a TCR beta motif of about eight highly homologous variants. Disease-linked clones reportedly showed significant enrichment in matched ankylosing spondylitis synovial fluid.

V lost 7 bases to trimming and J lost 1 base; unmatched junction nucleotides: 8. CDR3 length: 15 amino acids. TCRdb recomputed calls from the 5' RACE reads with MiXCR, one row per CDR3 protein. Among roughly 230,000 distinct CDR3 sequences, over 9.5% were seen once, and the ten largest hold 2.6%. The sample comprised blood, either unsorted or a sorted T cell fraction (not recorded which). This clonotype originated in a male donor with ankylosing spondylitis or in good health (not recorded which). The chain employs TRBV12-3 or TRBV12-4 and TRBJ2-7; 9 nucleotides align to TRBD2. CDR3: CASKPGLALSYEQYF. The CDR3 region has the DNA TGTGCCAGCAAACCGGGACTAGCCCTATCCTACGAGCAGTACTTC.